The 14 T cell receptor beta chains given below trace back to one sample, sequenced in a study of regulatory T cells in long-lasting Graves disease. CDR3-region Arm-PCR and iRepertoire HTBI primers produced the TCR beta libraries. TCRdb itself ran the multiplex PCR reads through MiXCR, one entry per CDR3 protein. The repertoire holds 520,000 or so distinct CDR3 sequences, with about 12% as singletons. Time point in this sample: newly diagnosed GD, antithyroid drugs for less than 3 months. The TCR library was made from RNA extracted from PBMCs. Separately, the same data were catalogued under a study of T cells in Graves' hyperthyroidism and ophthalmopathy.

The starting material was peripheral blood mononuclear cells (PBMCs), obtained at new diagnosis, from a patient treated with antithyroid drugs. The source is a woman in her thirties with Graves disease.

V gene TRBV4-1 combines with J gene TRBJ2-1; perhaps TRBD2 as D (6 bases). CDR3 length equals 13 residues. The germline V and J ends were trimmed by 4 bases and 12 bases, with 16 bases remaining between them. Germline CDR1 MGHRA, CDR2 YSYEKL. Written as DNA, the CDR3 is TGCGCCAGCAGCCTCCTCGTCGGGGAGGTGCAGTTCTTC. This codes for CASSLLVGEVQFF.

This clonotype was counted many times. One end of the junction is discordant with germline, which a read error may explain. J is TRBJ2-1 and V is TRBV20-1; TRBD2 aligns across 13 bases. This CDR3 comprises 15 residues. CDR1 DFQATT and CDR2 SNEGSKA come from the germline V gene (reference sequence). CDR3 residues: CSATTSGRANYEQFF. CDR3 sequence (DNA): TGCAGCGCTACAACTAGCGGGAGGGCAAACTATGAGCAGTTCTTC.

Regarding this clonotype: One end of the junction fails to match germline, which may point to a read error. This chain uses TRBV27 with TRBJ2-1; no reliable D call. Germline lookup yields CDR1 MNHEY and CDR2 SMNVEV (reference sequence). This CDR3 region has 15 residues. CDR3 DNA sequence: TGTGCCAGCAGCCAAGAGGCGGATTCCTACAGTGAGCAGTTCTTC. It encodes CASSQEADSYSEQFF.

The V and J genes are TRBV19 and TRBJ1-1, with D uncertain. V gave up 5 bases and J gave up 5 bases, with 6 bases separating them. This CDR3 has 11 residues. In germline, CDR1 is LNHDA, CDR2 SQIVND (reference sequence). The CDR3 loop is CASSGWTEAFF. The CDR3 DNA sequence: TGTGCCAGTAGTGGTTGGACTGAAGCTTTCTTT.

This clonotype came up many times. This chain uses TRBV2 with TRBJ2-4; possible D gene TRBD1, 5 bases. The germline V gene has CDR1 SNHLY and CDR2 FYNNEI. The CDR3 consists of 15 residues. The V gene lost 3 bases and the J gene lost 0 bases, with 9 bases spanning the gap. DNA for the CDR3: TGTGCCAGCAGTGACCCAGGGATAGCCAAAAACATTCAGTACTTC. Translated, it gives CASSDPGIAKNIQYF. Full variable domain (missing parts from reference TRBV2 and TRBJ2-4): EPEVTQTPSHQVTQMGQEVILRCVPISNHLYFYWYRQILGQKVEFLVSFYNNEISEKSEIFDDQFSVERPDGSNFTLKIRSTKLEDSAMYFCASSDPGIAKNIQYFGAGTRLSVL.

This clonotype showed up many times. V is TRBV27 and J is TRBJ2-7; 9 bases line up with TRBD2. Germline loops: CDR1 MNHEY, CDR2 SMNVEV (reference sequence). J lost 2 bases, V lost 6 bases, and 5 bases had no gene match. The CDR3 spans 14 residues. Here the CDR3 reads CASRLTSGPYEQYF. The CDR3 DNA follows: TGTGCCAGCAGACTGACTAGCGGACCCTACGAGCAGTACTTC.

This clonotype was picked up many times. CDR3 sequence: CASSQKTVYNSPLHF. In DNA, the CDR3 is TGTGCCAGCAGTCAAAAGACAGTCTATAATTCACCCCTCCACTTT. The chain couples TRBV2 to TRBJ1-6; tentative D call: TRBD1 (5 bases). V gave up 5 bases and J gave up 3 bases, with 11 bases separating them. Germline-derived CDR1 and CDR2 are SNHLY and FYNNEI. The length of the CDR3 is 15 residues.

This clonotype appeared many times. The rearrangement joins TRBV28 to TRBJ1-5; 8 bases are a match to TRBD1. This CDR3 has 14 amino acids. The V segment lost 8 bases and the J segment 4 bases; nucleotides outside the gene matches: 7. Germline CDR1 is MDHEN and CDR2 is SYDVKM. The CDR3 DNA follows: TGTGCCAGCTTCGGACAGGGACTTAATCAGCCCCAGCATTTT. Residues: CASFGQGLNQPQHF.

This clonotype appeared many times. The chain is built from TRBV24-1 and TRBJ2-3; 7 positions agree with TRBD2. V trimming: 6 bases; J trimming: 0 bases; junction bases outside the gene matches: 5. The CDR3 is 15 residues long. Per germline, CDR1 KGHDR and CDR2 SFDVKD. The CDR3 sequence: CATSSGGRSTDTQYF. Here the CDR3 DNA reads TGTGCCACCAGTTCTGGCGGGAGAAGCACAGATACGCAGTATTTT.

This clonotype was counted many times. The chain carries TRBV4-1 and TRBJ2-2; TRBD1 aligns across 8 bases. V was clipped by 0 bases and J by 5 bases; unmatched bases: 5. Germline V lookup: CDR1 MGHRA, CDR2 YSYEKL. This CDR3 has 16 residues. The DNA for the CDR3 is TGCGCCAGCAGCCAAGACCAATGGACAGGGACCGGGGAGCTGTTTTTT. Its protein product is CASSQDQWTGTGELFF.

This clonotype was counted ten times or more. One junction end disagrees with the germline gene, perhaps due to a read error. The J gene is TRBJ2-7, the V gene TRBV11-2, with D possibly TRBD2 on 6 matching bases. Germline V CDR1 and CDR2: SGHAT, FQNNGV. CDR3 length: 14 amino acids. The CDR3 sequence is CASSYRLDNYEQYF. The CDR3 DNA sequence: TGCGCCAGCAGCTACAGACTAGATAACTACGAGCAGTACTTC.

In its sample, this clonotype was seen many times. J is TRBJ1-5 and V is TRBV27; D gene uncertain. Germline V lookup: CDR1 MNHEY, CDR2 SMNVEV (reference sequence). The CDR3 extends over 14 amino acids. Trimming left V 3 bases short and J 5 bases short, with 11 bases between. In DNA, the CDR3 is TGTGCCAGCAGTTTTTCGGTAAGGGATCAGCCCCAGCATTTT. Translation gives CASSFSVRDQPQHF.

In its sample, this clonotype was seen a few times. A much larger clone lies a single base off, so this may be a read error. The V call is TRBV29-1, the J call TRBJ1-1; D is perhaps TRBD1 (5 bases). The CDR3 consists of 14 residues. The V gene's germline CDR1 is SQVTM and CDR2 ANQGSEA. In DNA, the CDR3 is TGCGGCGTAGACGGAGGGGTCCGCGACACTGAAGCTTTCTTT. It is translated as CGVDGGVRDTEAFF.

V usage is TRBV7-8 and J usage is TRBJ2-1; 7 positions agree with TRBD1. The CDR3 sequence is 15 residues long. In germline, CDR1 is SGHVS, CDR2 FQNEAQ. Germline trimming cut 1 base from V and 8 bases from J; bases unmatched to any gene: 8. The CDR3 nucleotides are TGTGCCAGCAGCTTAGAGTATAAGGGGGCGGATGAGCAGTTCTTC. This encodes CASSLEYKGADEQFF.